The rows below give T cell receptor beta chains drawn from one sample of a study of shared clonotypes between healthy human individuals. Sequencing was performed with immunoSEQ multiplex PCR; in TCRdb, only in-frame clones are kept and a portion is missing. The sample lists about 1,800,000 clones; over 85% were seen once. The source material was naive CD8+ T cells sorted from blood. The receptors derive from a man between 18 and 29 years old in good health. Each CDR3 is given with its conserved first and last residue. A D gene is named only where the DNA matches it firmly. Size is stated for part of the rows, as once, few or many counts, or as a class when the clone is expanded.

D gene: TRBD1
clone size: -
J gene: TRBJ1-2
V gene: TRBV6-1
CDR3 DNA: TGTGCCAGCACCTCACCGGGACAGGGAAACTATGGCTACACCTTC
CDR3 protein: CASTSPGQGNYGYTF

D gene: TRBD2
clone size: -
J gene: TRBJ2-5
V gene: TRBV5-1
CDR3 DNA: TGCGCCAGCAGCTGGGAGGGCGGTCCAGAGACCCAGTACTTC
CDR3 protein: CASSWEGGPETQYF

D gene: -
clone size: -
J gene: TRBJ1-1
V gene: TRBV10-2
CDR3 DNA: TGCGCCAGCAGTGAGGACCCGGGAAGTATGAGTGAAGCTTTCTTT
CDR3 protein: CASSEDPGSMSEAFF

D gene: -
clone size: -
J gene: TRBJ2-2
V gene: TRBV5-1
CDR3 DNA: TGCGCCAGCAGCTTGTACGAGAACACCGGGGAGCTGTTTTTT
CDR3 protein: CASSLYENTGELFF

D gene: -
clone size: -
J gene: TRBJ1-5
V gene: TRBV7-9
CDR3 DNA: TGTGCCAGCAGCTTCGGTCCAGGGCGTATCAATCAGCCCCAGCATTTT
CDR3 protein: CASSFGPGRINQPQHF

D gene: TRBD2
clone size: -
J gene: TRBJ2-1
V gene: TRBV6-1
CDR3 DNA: TGTGCCAGCAGTGAATCTAGCGGAAACTCCTACAATGAGCAGTTCTTC
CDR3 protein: CASSESSGNSYNEQFF

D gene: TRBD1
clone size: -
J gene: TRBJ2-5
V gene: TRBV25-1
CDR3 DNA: TGTGCCAGCAGTGAATCAGGGGGACCAGGGGCCCAGTACTTC
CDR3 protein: CASSESGGPGAQYF

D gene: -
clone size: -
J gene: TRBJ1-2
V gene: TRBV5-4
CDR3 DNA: TGTGCCAGCAGCTTGCGGGGGGCAGCCTATGGCTACACCTTC
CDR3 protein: CASSLRGAAYGYTF

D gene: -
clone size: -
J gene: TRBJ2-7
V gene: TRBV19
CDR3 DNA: TGTGCCAGTAGTCTCGAAACAGGGACCTCCTACGAGCAGTACTTC
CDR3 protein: CASSLETGTSYEQYF

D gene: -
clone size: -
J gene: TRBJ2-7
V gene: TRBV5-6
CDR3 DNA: TGTGCCAGCAGCCTTGGCCACTACGAGCAGTACTTC
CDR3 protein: CASSLGHYEQYF

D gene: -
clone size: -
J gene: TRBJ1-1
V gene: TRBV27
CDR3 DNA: TGTGCCAGCAGTTCGCAGGGCGCGTACACTGAAGCTTTCTTT
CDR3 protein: CASSSQGAYTEAFF

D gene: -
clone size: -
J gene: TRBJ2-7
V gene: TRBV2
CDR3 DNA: TGTGCCAGCAGGGGCGGACGGATAACCTACGAGCAGTACTTC
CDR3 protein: CASRGGRITYEQYF

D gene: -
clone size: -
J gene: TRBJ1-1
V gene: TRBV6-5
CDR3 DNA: TGTGCCAGCAGTTACTCTACAACTGGAGCCACTGAAGCTTTCTTT
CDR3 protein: CASSYSTTGATEAFF

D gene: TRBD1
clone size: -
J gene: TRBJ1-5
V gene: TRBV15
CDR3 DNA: TGTGCCACCAGCAGAGACAGGGGGAGCAATCAGCCCCAGCATTTT
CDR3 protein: CATSRDRGSNQPQHF

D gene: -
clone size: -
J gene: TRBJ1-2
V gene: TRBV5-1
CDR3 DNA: TGCGCCAGCAGCTTGGCGGTGTTGACCCTGGGGGTTAACTATGGCTACACCTTC
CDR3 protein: CASSLAVLTLGVNYGYTF

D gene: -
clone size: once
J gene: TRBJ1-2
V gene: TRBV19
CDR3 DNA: TGTGCCAGTAGTTTCCCGGGTCTGTATGGCTACACCTTC
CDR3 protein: CASSFPGLYGYTF

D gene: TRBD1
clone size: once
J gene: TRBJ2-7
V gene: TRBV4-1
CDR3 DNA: TGCGCCAGCAGCCCGGGACAGGGTAATTACGAGCAGTACTTC
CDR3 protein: CASSPGQGNYEQYF

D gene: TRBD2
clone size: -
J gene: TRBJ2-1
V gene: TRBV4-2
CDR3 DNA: TGTGCCAGCAGCCCTCTAGCGGGGGGGTTCAATGAGCAGTTCTTC
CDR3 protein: CASSPLAGGFNEQFF

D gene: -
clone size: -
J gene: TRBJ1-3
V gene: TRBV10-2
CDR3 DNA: TGCGCCAGCAGGGGGGGAAATGGAAACACCATATATTTT
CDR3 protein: CASRGGNGNTIYF

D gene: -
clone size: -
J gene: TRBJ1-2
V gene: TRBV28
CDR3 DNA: TGTGCCAGCAGTTTAAGGCAGACTAACTATGGCTACACCTTC
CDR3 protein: CASSLRQTNYGYTF

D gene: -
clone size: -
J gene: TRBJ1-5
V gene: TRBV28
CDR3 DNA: TGTGCCAGCAGTTTCGAGTCGGACAATCAGCCCCAGCATTTT
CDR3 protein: CASSFESDNQPQHF

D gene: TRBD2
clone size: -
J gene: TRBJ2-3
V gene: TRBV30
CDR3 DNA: TGTGCCTGGAGTATAGCGGGACCTTTAGATACGCAGTATTTT
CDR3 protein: CAWSIAGPLDTQYF

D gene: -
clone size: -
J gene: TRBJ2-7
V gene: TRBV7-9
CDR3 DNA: TGTGCCAGCAGCTTAGGTGGCCACGAGCAGTACTTC
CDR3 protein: CASSLGGHEQYF

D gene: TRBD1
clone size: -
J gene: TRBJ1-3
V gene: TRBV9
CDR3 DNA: TGTGCCAGCAGCGTAGCAGGGGGTGGAAACACCATATATTTT
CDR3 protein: CASSVAGGGNTIYF

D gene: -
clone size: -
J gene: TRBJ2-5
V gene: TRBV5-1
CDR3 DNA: TGCGCCAGCAGCTTACGGATCAGCGGTGGAGAGACCCAGTACTTC
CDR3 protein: CASSLRISGGETQYF

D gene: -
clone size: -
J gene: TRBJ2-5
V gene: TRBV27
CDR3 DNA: TGTGCCAGCAGTTCGGGCGGCGTTGCTCAAGAGACCCAGTACTTC
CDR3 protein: CASSSGGVAQETQYF

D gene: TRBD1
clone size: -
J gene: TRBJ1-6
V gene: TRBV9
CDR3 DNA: TGTGCCAGCAGCCTAGGGACAGATACACCCCTCCACTTT
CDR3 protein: CASSLGTDTPLHF

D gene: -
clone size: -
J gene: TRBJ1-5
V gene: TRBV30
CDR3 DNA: TGTGCCTGGAGTTGGACCGGGGGCAATCAGCCCCAGCATTTT
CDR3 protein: CAWSWTGGNQPQHF

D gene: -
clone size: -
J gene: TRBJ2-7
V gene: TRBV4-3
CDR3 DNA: TGCGCCAGCAGCCAACGGCAGGGTCCCCACGAGCAGTACTTC
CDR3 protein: CASSQRQGPHEQYF

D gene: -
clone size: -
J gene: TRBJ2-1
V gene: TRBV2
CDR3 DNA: TGTGCCAGCAAGACAGTTTACAATGAGCAGTTCTTC
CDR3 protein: CASKTVYNEQFF

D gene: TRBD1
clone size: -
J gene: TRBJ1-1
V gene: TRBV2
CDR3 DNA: TGTGCCAGCAGTCTGGGACAGGGGTACACTGAAGCTTTCTTT
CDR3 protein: CASSLGQGYTEAFF

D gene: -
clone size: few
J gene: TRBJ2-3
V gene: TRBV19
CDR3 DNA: TGTGCCAGTAGTCCCCTAGGGCCAGATACGCAGTATTTT
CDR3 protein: CASSPLGPDTQYF

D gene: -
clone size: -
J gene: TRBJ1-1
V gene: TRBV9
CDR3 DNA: TGTGCCAGCAGCGTATCCGAGGACACTGAAGCTTTCTTT
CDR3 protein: CASSVSEDTEAFF

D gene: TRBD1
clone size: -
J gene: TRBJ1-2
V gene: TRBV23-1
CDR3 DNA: TGCGCCAGCCCCTACCGGGACAGATCTAACTATGGCTACACCTTC
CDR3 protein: CASPYRDRSNYGYTF

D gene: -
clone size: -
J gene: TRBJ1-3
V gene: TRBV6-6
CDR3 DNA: TGTGCCAGTTTAGGGGGGGATGGAAACACCATATATTTT
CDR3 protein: CASLGGDGNTIYF

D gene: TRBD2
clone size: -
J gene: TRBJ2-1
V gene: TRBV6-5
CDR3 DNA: TGTGCCAGCAGTTACACTAGCGGGGAAATGTACAATGAGCAGTTCTTC
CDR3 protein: CASSYTSGEMYNEQFF

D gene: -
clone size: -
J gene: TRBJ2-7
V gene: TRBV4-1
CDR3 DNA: TGCGCCAGCAGCCAGCGACAGGAGCGGTACGAGCAGTACTTC
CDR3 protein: CASSQRQERYEQYF

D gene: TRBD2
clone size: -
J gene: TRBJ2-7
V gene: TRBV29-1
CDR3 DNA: TGCAGCGTTGTCCTCGGCGGGGGGGGCGAGCAGTACTTC
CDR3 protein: CSVVLGGGGEQYF

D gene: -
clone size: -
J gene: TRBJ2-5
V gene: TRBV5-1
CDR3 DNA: TGCGCCAGCAGCTTAACACTGTACCAAGAGACCCAGTACTTC
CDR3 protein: CASSLTLYQETQYF

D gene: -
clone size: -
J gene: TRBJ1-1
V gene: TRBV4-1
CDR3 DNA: TGCGCCAGCAGCCCCAGAGACCGAATGAACACTGAAGCTTTCTTT
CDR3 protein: CASSPRDRMNTEAFF

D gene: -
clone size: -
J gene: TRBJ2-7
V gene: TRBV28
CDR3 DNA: TGTGCCAGCAGACTCCGGGATGGGGCATACGAGCAGTACTTC
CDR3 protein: CASRLRDGAYEQYF

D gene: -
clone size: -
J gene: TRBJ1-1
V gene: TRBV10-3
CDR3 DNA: TGTGCCATCAATTATGACCTGAACACTGAAGCTTTCTTT
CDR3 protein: CAINYDLNTEAFF

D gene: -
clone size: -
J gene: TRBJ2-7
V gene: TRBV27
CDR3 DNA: TGTGCCAGCAGTTTAACCGGACAGTTCTACGAGCAGTACTTC
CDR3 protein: CASSLTGQFYEQYF

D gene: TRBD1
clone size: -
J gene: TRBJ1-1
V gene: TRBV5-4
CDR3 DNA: TGTGCCAGCAGCTATGGGACAGGAGCTTTCTTT
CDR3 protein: CASSYGTGAFF

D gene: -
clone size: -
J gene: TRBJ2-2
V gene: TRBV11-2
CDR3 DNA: TGTGCCAGCAGCTTAGGGACATACACCGGGGAGCTGTTTTTT
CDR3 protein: CASSLGTYTGELFF

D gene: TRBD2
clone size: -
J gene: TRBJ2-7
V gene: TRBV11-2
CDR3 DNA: TGTGCCAGCAGCTTAGCTCAACTAGCGGGCCTCTCCTACGAGCAGTACTTC
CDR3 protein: CASSLAQLAGLSYEQYF

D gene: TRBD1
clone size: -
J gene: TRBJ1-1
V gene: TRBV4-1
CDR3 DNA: TGCGCCAGCAGCTTCCCTGGGCAGGGGGAAACTGAAGCTTTCTTT
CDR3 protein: CASSFPGQGETEAFF

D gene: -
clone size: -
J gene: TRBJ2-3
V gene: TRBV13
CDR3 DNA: TGTGCCAGCAGCCGTAGCGGCACAGATACGCAGTATTTT
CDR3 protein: CASSRSGTDTQYF

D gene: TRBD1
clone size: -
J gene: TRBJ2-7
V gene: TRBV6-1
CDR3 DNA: TGTGCCAGCGTGGACAGGGGACTTTCCTACGAGCAGTACTTC
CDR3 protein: CASVDRGLSYEQYF

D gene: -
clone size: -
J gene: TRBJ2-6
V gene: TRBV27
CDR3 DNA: TGTGCCAGCAGTTTATCGCCAGGCTCTGGGGCCAACGTCCTGACTTTC
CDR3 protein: CASSLSPGSGANVLTF

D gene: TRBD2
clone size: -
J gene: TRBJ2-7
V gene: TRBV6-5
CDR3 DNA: TGTGCCAGCCAGGGGACTAGCGGGAGCTACGAGCAGTACTTC
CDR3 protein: CASQGTSGSYEQYF

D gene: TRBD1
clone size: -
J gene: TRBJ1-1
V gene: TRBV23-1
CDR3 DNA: TGCGCCAGGCAACAGGGGGCGGCTTTCTTT
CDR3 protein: CARQQGAAFF

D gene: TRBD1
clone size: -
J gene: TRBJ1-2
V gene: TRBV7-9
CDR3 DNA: TGTGCCAGCAGCTCCAGCTGGACAGGGGGCGTCGGGACCTTC
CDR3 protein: CASSSSWTGGVGTF

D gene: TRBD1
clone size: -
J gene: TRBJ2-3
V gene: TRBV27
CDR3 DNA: TGTGCCAGCAGTTTAGAGCAGGGGGCTTGGGATACGCAGTATTTT
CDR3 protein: CASSLEQGAWDTQYF

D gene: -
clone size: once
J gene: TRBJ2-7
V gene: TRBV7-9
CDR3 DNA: TGTGCCAGCAGCTTAGAGGGGACTTTGAACTACGAGCAGTACTTC
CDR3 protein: CASSLEGTLNYEQYF

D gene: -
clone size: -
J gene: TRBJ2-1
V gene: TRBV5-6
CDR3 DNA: TGTGCCAGCAGCTTGACTGAGGGATACGAGCAGTTCTTC
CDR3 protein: CASSLTEGYEQFF

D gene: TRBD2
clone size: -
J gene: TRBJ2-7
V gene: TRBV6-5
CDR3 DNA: TGTGCCAGCAGTTACGGGCTAGCGGAGTACGAGCAGTACTTC
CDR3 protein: CASSYGLAEYEQYF